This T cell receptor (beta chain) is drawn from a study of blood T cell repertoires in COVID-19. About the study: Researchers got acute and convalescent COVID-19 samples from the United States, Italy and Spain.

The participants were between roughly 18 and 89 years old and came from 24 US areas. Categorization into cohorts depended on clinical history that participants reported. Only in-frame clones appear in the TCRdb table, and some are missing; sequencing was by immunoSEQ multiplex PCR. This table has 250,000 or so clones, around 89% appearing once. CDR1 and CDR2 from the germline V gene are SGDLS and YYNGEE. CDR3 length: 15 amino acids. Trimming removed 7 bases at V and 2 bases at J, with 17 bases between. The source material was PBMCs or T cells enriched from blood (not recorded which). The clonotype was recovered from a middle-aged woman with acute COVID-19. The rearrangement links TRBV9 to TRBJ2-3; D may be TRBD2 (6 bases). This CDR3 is CASGLLGGNTDTQYF. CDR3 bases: TGTGCCAGCGGGCTACTGGGGGGAAACACAGATACGCAGTATTTT.